What follows is one T cell receptor (beta chain) and its context. This clone is a singleton in its sample. The antigen it recognizes is unknown. Germline and junction disagree at one end, which may indicate a read error. The library relied on the immunoSEQ multiplex PCR assay. TCRdb re-hosts the immuneACCESS table, in-frame sequences only. Its copies lack some clones; in the studies checked, an unresolved V gene accounts for under half of them, and the cause for the rest is not known. This sample has 73,000 or so clones in its table, and roughly nine tenths of those were observed once. Approximately 0.25% of the sample lies in the top ten. The data are from a study of technical replicates of blood from a few donors (dated 2017 in TCRdb). The CDR3, cysteine through phenylalanine, is 11 amino acids long. The read is trimmed to its CDR3 DNA, 33 bases read in frame from base 1. CDR1 and CDR2 were assigned from the germline V gene (reference sequence) as GTSNPN and SVGIG.

This TCR derives from a human donor in good health. This sequence uses TRBV30 and TRBJ2-5; TRBD1 is a possible D gene, resting on 5 matching bases. Sequencing used T cells isolated from PBMCs. The DNA is as follows: TGTGCCTGGAGTGTAGGGGCCGGGCCAAACTTC. Translated, this is CAWSVGAGPNF.